This entry lists 18 T cell receptor beta chains sequenced from one sample in a study of OX40 agonist ivuxolimab in advanced cancers. Assay used: immunoSEQ multiplex PCR; TCRdb lists only in-frame clones, some missing. The sample comprises about 64,000 clones, approximately 88% of which are singletons, and around 2.1% rests with the top ten. This specimen was CD4+ or CD8+ T cells sorted from blood, taken in a trial of the OX40 agonist ivuxolimab. The source is an adult with an advanced solid tumor such as melanoma, head and neck, liver or kidney cancer.

The rearrangement uses TRBV7-8 and TRBJ2-1, with D perhaps matching TRBD2 (5 bases). Trimming stripped 2 bases from V and 9 bases from J, with 8 bases between. Germline CDR1 is SGHVS and CDR2 is FQNEAQ. This CDR3 has 12 residues. CDR3 region: CASSLPEGEQFF. The CDR3 DNA reads TGTGCCAGCAGCTTACCCGAGGGTGAGCAGTTCTTC.

V and J are TRBV11-2 and TRBJ2-2, with D possibly TRBD1 on 6 matching bases. Germline loops: CDR1 SGHAT, CDR2 FQNNGV. The CDR3 is 13 residues long. V lost 0 bases to trimming and J lost 7 bases, with 6 bases between them. The CDR3 nucleotides are TGTGCCAGCAGCTTAGAAGGGGGCGGGGAGCTGTTTTTT. Translation gives CASSLEGGGELFF.

The chain links TRBV25-1 to TRBJ2-5, with D maybe TRBD2 (6 bases). This CDR3 has 15 amino acids. The V end was cut by 7 bases, the J end by 5 bases, with 20 bases between. Per germline, CDR1 MGHDK and CDR2 SYGVNS. The CDR3 DNA sequence: TGTGCCAGCATTCCTATGGGGGGTTTTAAGGAGACCCAGTACTTC. The encoded protein is CASIPMGGFKETQYF.

The chain uses TRBV7-9 and TRBJ1-1; TRBD1 matches 8 bases. The CDR3 contains 11 residues. Germline CDR1 reads SEHNR; CDR2 reads FQNEAQ (reference sequence). V trimming: 5 bases; J trimming: 12 bases; junction bases outside the gene matches: 5. The CDR3 loop reads CASSQDRESFF. The CDR3 DNA is TGTGCCAGCAGCCAGGACAGGGAATCTTTCTTT.

The chain couples TRBV27 to TRBJ2-1; 8 bases line up with TRBD2. The V and J ends lost 7 bases and 0 bases, in that order; junction bases with no gene match: 2. The germline V gene has CDR1 MNHEY and CDR2 SMNVEV (reference sequence). The CDR3 consists of 14 residues. This CDR3 is CASTSGHSYNEQFF. The CDR3 DNA reads as TGTGCCAGCACTAGCGGGCACTCCTACAATGAGCAGTTCTTC.

This clone has more than one count but fewer than ten. V gene TRBV23-1 combines with J gene TRBJ1-5, with 10 bases identical to TRBD1. TRBV23-1 carries the ORF label, with uncertain function. The ends lost 0 bases at V and 2 bases at J; junction bases unmatched: 13. This CDR3 is built from 20 residues. CDR3 in DNA: TGCGCCAGCAGTCAATCAGGGGGTACCGGGACAGGGGATCGCAATCAGCCCCAGCATTTT. Translated: CASSQSGGTGTGDRNQPQHF.

The chain couples TRBV7-3 to TRBJ2-4, with 7 bases lining up with TRBD1. Germline CDR1 reads SGHTA; CDR2 reads FQGTGA. The CDR3 loop spans 14 amino acids. The V gene end was trimmed by 3 bases and the J gene end by 3 bases; junction bases not matched to a gene: 2. CDR3: CASSFGQDKNIQYF. The CDR3 region has the DNA TGTGCCAGCAGCTTCGGACAGGACAAAAACATTCAGTACTTC. The full variable domain, in which reference TRBV7-3 and TRBJ2-4 provide the parts outside the CDR3, is GAGVSQTPSNKVTEKGKYVELRCDPISGHTALYWYRQSLGQGPEFLIYFQGTGAADDSGLPNDRFFAVRPEGSVSTLKIQRTERGDSAVYLCASSFGQDKNIQYFGAGTRLSVL.

The chain uses TRBV19 and TRBJ2-7, with no clear D. Germline values: CDR1 LNHDA, CDR2 SQIVND (reference sequence). V dropped 9 bases and J dropped 9 bases, with 12 bases sitting between them. CDR3 size: 10 residues. In DNA form, the CDR3 reads TGTGCCAGCCAATCCCGAGGGCAGTACTTC. Amino acids: CASQSRGQYF.

The chain is built from TRBV7-8 and TRBJ2-7, with 11 bases lining up with TRBD1. This CDR3 spans 14 amino acids. Losses at the gene ends were 4 bases for V and 2 bases for J; bases not matched to a gene: 1. CDR1 is SGHVS and CDR2 is FQNEAQ in the germline V gene. The CDR3 spells CASSWDRGAYEQYF. The CDR3 bases are TGTGCCAGCAGCTGGGACAGGGGGGCCTACGAGCAGTACTTC.

This clone was found once. This chain connects TRBV18 to TRBJ1-2, with a tentative D call TRBD1 (5 bases). Between the trimmed V and J ends, which lost 1 base and 4 bases, there was a span of 10 bases. The CDR3 contains 14 residues. CDR1 is KGHSH and CDR2 is LQKENI in the germline V gene. Here the CDR3 DNA reads TGTGCCAGCTCACCACGTAGGGACGGCTATGGCTACACCTTC. This sequence encodes CASSPRRDGYGYTF.

The chain links TRBV6-1 to TRBJ1-3, with D tentatively TRBD1 (5 bases). Germline lookup yields CDR1 MNHNS and CDR2 SASEGT. Trimming took off 4 bases at V and 0 bases at J, with 16 bases between the two ends. This CDR3 is 17 amino acids long. The CDR3 is CASSGTGGYSSGNTIYF. The CDR3 region has the DNA TGTGCCAGCAGTGGAACAGGCGGATATTCCTCTGGAAACACCATATATTTT.

This clone was found once. The V gene is TRBV2, the J gene TRBJ2-4; tentatively, D is TRBD1 (6 bases). This CDR3 spans 14 amino acids. CDR1 and CDR2 from the germline V gene are SNHLY and FYNNEI. The ends were cut back, 7 bases at V and 0 bases at J, with 10 bases in the middle. Here the CDR3 DNA reads TGTGCCAGCATGGCAGGGGAAGCCAAAAACATTCAGTACTTC. Translating it yields CASMAGEAKNIQYF.

The chain couples TRBV6-1 to TRBJ2-7, with 11 bases matching TRBD1. V gave up 5 bases and J gave up 3 bases; unmatched junction bases: 6. There are 15 residues in the CDR3. Germline lookup yields CDR1 MNHNS and CDR2 SASEGT. CDR3 sequence: CASSISGTGGYEQYF. The CDR3 bases are TGTGCCAGCAGTATTTCCGGGACAGGGGGCTACGAGCAGTACTTC.

This clone was detected a few times. This chain connects TRBV7-9 to TRBJ2-3; TRBD2 matches at 8 bases. Germline assignment: CDR1 SEHNR and CDR2 FQNEAQ (reference sequence). This CDR3 spans 15 amino acids. V was clipped by 4 bases and J by 1 base; unmatched bases: 4. CDR3 protein: CASSSGLAGTDTQYF. The CDR3 nucleotides are TGTGCCAGCAGCTCAGGACTAGCCGGCACAGATACGCAGTATTTT.

This chain links TRBV27 with TRBJ1-2; 8 nucleotides align to TRBD1. This CDR3 is 16 amino acids long. The V gene's germline CDR1 is MNHEY and CDR2 SMNVEV (reference sequence). The V gene end was trimmed by 5 bases and the J gene end by 0 bases; junction bases not matched to a gene: 8. Written as DNA, the CDR3 is TGTGCCAGCAGTCCCGGGACAGGAGGATCTAACTATGGCTACACCTTC. Protein: CASSPGTGGSNYGYTF.

The chain employs TRBV5-4 and TRBJ1-6; D gene uncertain. The CDR3 totals 15 residues. Germline V lookup: CDR1 SGHNT, CDR2 YYREEE (reference sequence). Trimming took off 2 bases at V and 7 bases at J, with 13 bases between the two ends. This CDR3 is CASSLRLQTNSPLHF. The DNA for the CDR3 is TGTGCCAGCAGCTTAAGACTGCAGACCAATTCACCCCTCCACTTT.

The V call is TRBV18, the J call TRBJ2-7, with unresolved D. CDR3 size: 12 residues. Germline values: CDR1 KGHSH, CDR2 LQKENI. V was shortened by 2 bases and J by 1 base, with 3 bases between the two germline ends. The CDR3 nucleotides read TGTGCCAGCTCACCAAGGTCCTACGAGCAGTACTTC. Translation: CASSPRSYEQYF.

CDR3 amino acids: CASSYSGPSYNSPLHF. The CDR3 DNA reads TGTGCCAGCAGTTACTCGGGGCCCTCCTATAATTCACCCCTCCACTTT. The V and J genes are TRBV6-5 and TRBJ1-6; a weak D match, TRBD1 (5 bases). Trimming shortened V by 0 bases and J by 0 bases, and 6 bases separated the two germline ends. The CDR3 contains 16 residues. Germline V lookup: CDR1 MNHEY, CDR2 SVGAGI.